This T cell receptor (beta chain) came from a study of cytomegalovirus exposure and HLA in healthy donors. In germline, CDR1 is SEHNR, CDR2 FQNEAQ (reference sequence). With V trimmed by 5 bases and J by 2 bases, 6 bases remained unmatched. This CDR3 spans 16 amino acids. Use of 60 Vbeta and 13 Jbeta primers characterized the PCR. Measured with immunoSEQ multiplex PCR; TCRdb has only the in-frame clones, and not every one. This table has around 200,000 clones, 60% to 80% appearing once. Findings and limits, study-wide: Earlier analysis found most TCR beta V segments productive about 90% or about 30% of the time. What a later analysis reportedly showed was that an Asian-associated ancestry cluster had fewer N-insertions than the roughly 670-donor mean.

On this clone: Its target is unknown.

The receptor was isolated from a man between 18 and 35 years old in good health and CMV-seronegative. Input material: PBMCs. This chain links TRBV7-9 with TRBJ1-3, with TRBD1 matching over 10 bases. In DNA, the CDR3 is TGTGCCAGCAGCGCCTCCGGGACAGGGGCTGGAAACACCATATATTTT. Translating gives CASSASGTGAGNTIYF.